The 32 T cell receptor beta chains below were found in one sample sequenced in a study of long-term antiretroviral therapy in people with HIV. Runs used v3.0 of the immunoSEQ assay and were done at survey level. Method: immunoSEQ multiplex PCR; TCRdb's copy keeps in-frame clones and lacks some. The table includes 7,000 to 9,000 clones, around 79% detected once. The specimen comprised unsorted PBMCs, sampled 0.6 years before starting antiretroviral therapy. These receptors were collected from a man aged 35-49 years with HIV.

V usage is TRBV10-3 and J usage is TRBJ1-1, with D possibly being TRBD1 (5 bases). Germline lookup yields CDR1 ENHRY and CDR2 SYGVKD. Trimming took off 3 bases at V and 4 bases at J, with 6 bases between the two ends. This CDR3 comprises 12 residues. This CDR3 is CAISDGTTEAFF. In DNA, the CDR3 is TGTGCCATCAGTGACGGGACCACTGAAGCTTTCTTT.

The chain joins TRBV7-7 to TRBJ2-2; tentatively, D is TRBD1 (6 bases). The CDR3 is made up of 15 amino acids. Germline CDR1 reads SSHAT; CDR2 reads FNYEAQ (reference sequence). Trimming took 2 bases from V and 4 from J, leaving 11 bases between them. CDR3 coding DNA: TGTGCCAGCAGCTTATATACAGGGCTCACCGGGGAGCTGTTTTTT. Protein: CASSLYTGLTGELFF.

The chain couples TRBV6-5 to TRBJ2-3; tentatively, D is TRBD1 or TRBD2 (6 bases each). The length of the CDR3 is 15 residues. CDR1 is MNHEY and CDR2 is SVGAGI in the germline V gene. Trimming left V 2 bases short and J 2 bases short, with 11 bases between. CDR3 nucleotide sequence: TGTGCCAGCAGTTACGGGGGGCGCGACACAGATACGCAGTATTTT. This codes for CASSYGGRDTDTQYF.

The chain employs TRBV12-5 and TRBJ2-2; the D gene is possibly TRBD1 (5 bases). CDR1 and CDR2 from the germline V gene are LGHNT and FRNRAP. Trimming took 5 bases from V and 2 from J, leaving 6 bases between them. This CDR3 is 13 amino acids long. The CDR3 loop reads CASGQGNTGELFF. The CDR3 bases are TGTGCTAGTGGTCAGGGAAACACCGGGGAGCTGTTTTTT. The variable domain in full, with the rest retrieved from reference TRBV12-5 and TRBJ2-2, is DARVTQTPRHKVTEMGQEVTMRCQPILGHNTVFWYRQTMMQGLELLAYFRNRAPLDDSGMPKDRFSAEMPDATLATLKIQPSEPRDSAVYFCASGQGNTGELFFGEGSRLTVL.

V gene TRBV7-3 combines with J gene TRBJ1-1; D is unresolved. Per germline, CDR1 SGHTA and CDR2 FQGTGA. This CDR3 is 13 amino acids long. The V end lost 3 bases, the J end lost 0 bases, and 5 bases lay between the germline ends. The CDR3, as DNA: TGTGCCAGCAGCTTTCGAATGAACACTGAAGCTTTCTTT. It codes for CASSFRMNTEAFF.

V is TRBV5-6 and J is TRBJ1-2; the D gene is possibly TRBD1 (5 bases). The germline gives CDR1 SGHDT, CDR2 YYEEEE. Trimming took 3 bases from V and 7 from J, leaving 13 bases between them. The CDR3 totals 13 residues. CDR3: CASSWDGASGYTF. For the CDR3, the DNA is TGTGCCAGCAGCTGGGACGGGGCTAGTGGCTACACCTTC.

V and J are TRBV7-9 and TRBJ1-1; D gene uncertain. This CDR3 comprises 13 residues. Deletions cut 5 bases from V and 1 base from J, with 8 bases between. Germline V gene lookup returns CDR1 SEHNR and CDR2 FQNEAQ (reference sequence). The CDR3 DNA reads TGTGCCAGCAGCGTTGGAGCGAACACTGAAGCTTTCTTT. Translated, it gives CASSVGANTEAFF.

The chain carries TRBV4-2 and TRBJ1-4, with a weak D call TRBD1 (5 bases). The CDR3 has 16 amino acids. CDR1 LGHNA and CDR2 YNFKEQ come from the germline V gene. V lost 0 bases and J lost 2, with 10 bases in between. The CDR3 DNA reads TGTGCCAGCAGCCAAGACAGGGACGGGACTAATGAAAAACTGTTTTTT. Residues: CASSQDRDGTNEKLFF.

This clone has just one count. This sequence joins TRBV7-9 and TRBJ2-7, with TRBD1 identical over 10 bases. V lost 5 bases to trimming and J lost 2 bases; unmatched junction nucleotides: 9. This CDR3 spans 16 amino acids. From germline, CDR1 is SEHNR and CDR2 FQNEAQ (reference sequence). The CDR3 protein is CASSPKFGTGAYEQYF. CDR3 nucleotides: TGTGCCAGCAGCCCCAAGTTCGGGACAGGGGCCTACGAGCAGTACTTC.

This chain joins TRBV4-1 and TRBJ1-3, with 7 bases that match TRBD1. V shed 3 bases, J shed 1 base, and the junction held 15 bases outside the gene matches. This CDR3 has 19 amino acids. Germline-derived CDR1 and CDR2 are MGHRA and YSYEKL. The CDR3 spells CASSHSPGQTGPSGNTIYF. CDR3 bases: TGCGCCAGCAGCCACTCCCCAGGACAGACAGGGCCATCTGGAAACACCATATATTTT.

This rearrangement joins TRBV11-3 to TRBJ2-5; 8 positions agree with TRBD1. The trim removed 5 bases at V and 1 base at J, leaving 3 bases unmatched. The CDR3 length is 14 residues. The germline V gene encodes CDR1 SGHNT and CDR2 YENEEA. CDR3 protein: CASSLQGGQETQYF. For the CDR3, the DNA is TGTGCCAGCAGCCTACAGGGGGGCCAAGAGACCCAGTACTTC.

The genes are TRBV6-4 and TRBJ2-6; D call uncertain. The CDR3 is made up of 15 amino acids. V was pared by 7 bases and J by 0 bases, with 10 bases between. CDR1 is MRHNA and CDR2 is SNTAGT in the germline V gene. For the CDR3, the DNA is TGTGCCAGCACACGACCGTACTCTGGGGCCAACGTCCTGACTTTC. This codes for CASTRPYSGANVLTF.

This chain links TRBV18 with TRBJ2-7; 7 positions agree with TRBD2. CDR3 length equals 16 residues. Germline assignment: CDR1 KGHSH and CDR2 LQKENI. The ends lost 3 bases at V and 2 bases at J; junction bases unmatched: 10. The CDR3 sequence is CASSPPGGVSPYEQYF. As DNA, the CDR3 is TGTGCCAGCTCACCCCCTGGGGGGGTCTCCCCCTACGAGCAGTACTTC.

This chain connects TRBV14 to TRBJ1-2; 7 bases agree with TRBD1. Trimming removed 7 bases from V and 3 bases from J; junction bases left unmatched: 20. This CDR3 is 18 amino acids long. Germline assignment: CDR1 SGHDN and CDR2 FVKESK. Here the CDR3 reads CASNEDLGDRQGHYGYTF. CDR3 nucleotide sequence: TGTGCCAGCAACGAAGATCTGGGAGACCGACAGGGCCACTATGGCTACACCTTC.

J is TRBJ2-7 and V is TRBV18; 10 nucleotides align to TRBD1. CDR1 KGHSH and CDR2 LQKENI come from the germline V gene. The CDR3 covers 14 residues. V shed 2 bases and J 6 bases; nucleotides not matched to a gene: 4. CDR3 residues: CASSPGQGVGEQYF. CDR3 nucleotides: TGTGCCAGCTCACCAGGACAGGGGGTTGGCGAGCAGTACTTC.

This rearrangement joins TRBV12-5 to TRBJ1-1; 8 positions match TRBD1. The CDR3 length is 13 residues. Germline CDR1 reads LGHNT; CDR2 reads FRNRAP. V dropped 7 bases and J dropped 4; count of bases not matched to a gene: 5. In DNA, the CDR3 is TGTGCTAGTGCCCGGACAGGGAGCACTGAAGCTTTCTTT. It is translated as CASARTGSTEAFF.

The chain has TRBV6-1 and TRBJ1-1; 7 nucleotides agree with TRBD1. This CDR3 has 15 residues. The germline V gene has CDR1 MNHNS and CDR2 SASEGT. The trim removed 7 bases at V and 0 bases at J, leaving 8 bases unmatched. CDR3 loop: CASTFGGGLNTEAFF. CDR3 in DNA: TGTGCCAGCACCTTCGGAGGGGGCCTGAACACTGAAGCTTTCTTT.

V and J are TRBV19 and TRBJ1-1, with D uncertain. This CDR3 has 14 residues. Germline CDR1 LNHDA, CDR2 SQIVND (reference sequence). V was cut by 4 bases and J by 2 bases, with 11 bases left in between. CDR3 in amino acids: CASSTRTENTEAFF. The CDR3 coding sequence is TGTGCCAGTAGTACCAGGACGGAAAACACTGAAGCTTTCTTT.

This clone was seen once. This sequence joins TRBV5-6 and TRBJ1-4; unclear D gene. The length of the CDR3 is 17 residues. CDR1 SGHDT and CDR2 YYEEEE come from the germline V gene. The germline V and J ends were trimmed by 4 bases and 4 bases, with 20 bases remaining between them. CDR3 in amino acids: CASSGEAGSLGNEKLFF. The CDR3 region has the DNA TGTGCCAGCAGCGGGGAAGCAGGATCCCTGGGTAATGAAAAACTGTTTTTT.

The chain recombines TRBV4-2 with TRBJ1-2; D perhaps matches TRBD1 (6 bases). Germline V gene sequence: CDR1 LGHNA, CDR2 YNFKEQ. CDR3 length: 15 amino acids. V was cut by 0 bases and J by 4 bases, with 12 bases left in between. This CDR3 is CASSQDGIGGYGYTF. The CDR3 DNA is TGTGCCAGCAGCCAAGATGGGATAGGGGGCTATGGCTACACCTTC.

The chain joins TRBV5-1 to TRBJ1-5; tentatively, D is TRBD1 (5 bases). V lost 7 bases and J 0 bases, leaving 11 bases between the germline ends. Per germline, CDR1 SGHRS and CDR2 YFSETQ. The CDR3 has 14 residues. The CDR3 reads CASRKDSSNQPQHF. CDR3 nucleotide sequence: TGCGCCAGCCGTAAAGACAGTAGCAATCAGCCCCAGCATTTT.

CDR3 sequence (DNA): TGTGCCAGCAGTTTTACTGGGGTGAACACTGAAGCTTTCTTT. Protein: CASSFTGVNTEAFF. The chain is built from TRBV27 and TRBJ1-1; D gene unclear. The CDR3 has 14 residues. V gave up 3 bases and J gave up 0 bases, with 8 bases separating them. Germline loops: CDR1 MNHEY, CDR2 SMNVEV (reference sequence).

The J gene is TRBJ1-6, the V gene TRBV4-2, with D perhaps matching TRBD1 (5 bases). CDR1 and CDR2 (germline): LGHNA, YNFKEQ. V was shortened by 1 base and J by 6 bases, with 13 bases between the two germline ends. The CDR3 has 16 amino acids. The CDR3 sequence is CASSQAQTVGNSPLHF. The DNA of the CDR3 is TGTGCCAGCAGCCAAGCCCAGACAGTAGGTAATTCACCCCTCCACTTT.

J is TRBJ1-3 and V is TRBV6-1; D is possibly TRBD1 (5 bases). The CDR3 spans 16 residues. Germline assignment: CDR1 MNHNS and CDR2 SASEGT. Trimming removed 1 base from V and 1 base from J, with 11 bases in between. The CDR3 here is CASSEDKGLSGNTIYF. DNA of the CDR3: TGTGCCAGCAGTGAAGATAAGGGGTTGTCTGGAAACACCATATATTTT.

J is TRBJ2-4 and V is TRBV19; D not resolved. Looked up from germline, CDR1 is LNHDA and CDR2 is SQIVND (reference sequence). Trimming took 4 bases from V and 0 from J, leaving 10 bases between them. The CDR3 length is 15 residues. In nucleotides, the CDR3 is TGTGCCAGTAGTACGCCAGCCGTAGCCAAAAACATTCAGTACTTC. Protein product: CASSTPAVAKNIQYF.

The chain links TRBV11-2 to TRBJ2-7, with 9 bases fitting TRBD2. J gave up 4 bases and V 1 base, and 8 bases lay outside the gene matches. Per the germline V gene, CDR1 is SGHAT and CDR2 is FQNNGV. The CDR3 covers 16 residues. In DNA form, the CDR3 reads TGTGCCAGCAGCTTAGGGGGCGGGGGGGCCGGGTACGAGCAGTACTTC. Its protein is CASSLGGGGAGYEQYF.

This clone appeared once. V usage is TRBV7-9 and J usage is TRBJ1-2; D is ambiguous. The CDR3 covers 13 residues. V was pared by 5 bases and J by 6 bases, with 13 bases between. Per the germline V gene, CDR1 is SEHNR and CDR2 is FQNEAQ (reference sequence). CDR3 protein: CASSRAALNGYTF. The CDR3 DNA follows: TGTGCCAGCAGCCGAGCGGCCCTCAATGGCTACACCTTC.

This chain connects TRBV7-8 to TRBJ2-5; no clear D. V was clipped by 3 bases and J by 5 bases, with 13 bases between them. Germline V CDR1 and CDR2: SGHVS, FQNEAQ. The CDR3 loop spans 14 amino acids. The CDR3 region has the DNA TGTGCCAGCAGCTTGACCCCGGTTGGGGAGACCCAGTACTTC. This encodes CASSLTPVGETQYF. The whole variable domain, remainder taken from reference TRBV7-8 and TRBJ2-5, is GAGVSQSPRYKVAKRGQDVALRCDPISGHVSLFWYQQALGQGPEFLTYFQNEAQLDKSGLPSDRFFAERPEGSVSTLKIQRTQQEDSAVYLCASSLTPVGETQYFGPGTRLLVL.

The chain is built from TRBV6-1 and TRBJ1-2; tentatively, D is TRBD1 (5 bases). Per germline, CDR1 MNHNS and CDR2 SASEGT. Trimming left V 7 bases short and J 3 bases short, with 15 bases between. The CDR3 loop spans 14 amino acids. The CDR3, as DNA: TGTGCCAGCACCCGGGGGAGGGTGCACTATGGCTACACCTTC. It encodes CASTRGRVHYGYTF.

The J gene is TRBJ2-3, the V gene TRBV5-6; D is undetermined. This CDR3 has 16 amino acids. The germline V gene has CDR1 SGHDT and CDR2 YYEEEE. Trimming cost V 4 bases and J 2 bases, with 17 bases left between them. The CDR3 nucleotides read TGTGCCAGCAGCCTCTGGACCGACGAATACACAGATACGCAGTATTTT. As protein: CASSLWTDEYTDTQYF. The full variable domain, completed using reference TRBV5-6 and TRBJ2-3, is DAGVTQSPTHLIKTRGQQVTLRCSPKSGHDTVSWYQQALGQGPQFIFQYYEEEERQRGNFPDRFSGHQFPNYSSELNVNALLLGDSALYLCASSLWTDEYTDTQYFGPGTRLTVL.

This chain uses TRBV2 with TRBJ1-3, with 8 bases that match TRBD1. Germline V gene lookup returns CDR1 SNHLY and CDR2 FYNNEI. With V trimmed by 2 bases and J by 1 base, 1 base remained unmatched. The CDR3 sequence is 15 residues long. The CDR3 DNA follows: TGTGCCAGCAGTGAACAGGGGGCGTCTGGAAACACCATATATTTT. It is translated as CASSEQGASGNTIYF. Complete variable domain (other parts from reference TRBV2 and TRBJ1-3): EPEVTQTPSHQVTQMGQEVILRCVPISNHLYFYWYRQILGQKVEFLVSFYNNEISEKSEIFDDQFSVERPDGSNFTLKIRSTKLEDSAMYFCASSEQGASGNTIYFGEGSWLTVV.

This clone turned up a few times. The chain carries TRBV7-8 and TRBJ2-6; D perhaps matches TRBD1 (5 bases). The V end was cut by 4 bases, the J end by 1 base, with 8 bases between. The CDR3 is 15 amino acids. Germline V lookup: CDR1 SGHVS, CDR2 FQNEAQ. The CDR3 DNA follows: TGTGCCAGCAGCTCACAGGAGTCTGGGGCCAACGTCCTGACTTTC. Translating it yields CASSSQESGANVLTF.